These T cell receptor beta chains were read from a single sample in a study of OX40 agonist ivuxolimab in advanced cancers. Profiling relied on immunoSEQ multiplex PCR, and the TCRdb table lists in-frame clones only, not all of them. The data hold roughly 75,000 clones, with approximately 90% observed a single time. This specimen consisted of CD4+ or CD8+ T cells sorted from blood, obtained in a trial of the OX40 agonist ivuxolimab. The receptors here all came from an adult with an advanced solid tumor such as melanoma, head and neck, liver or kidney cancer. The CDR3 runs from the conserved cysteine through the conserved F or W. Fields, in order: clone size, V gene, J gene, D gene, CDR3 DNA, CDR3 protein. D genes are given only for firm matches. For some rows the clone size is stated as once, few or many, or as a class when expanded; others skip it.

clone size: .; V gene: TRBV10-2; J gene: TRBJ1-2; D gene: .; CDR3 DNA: TGCGCCAGCAGTGATTTCAGGTTTCAGGGGAACTATGGCTACACCTTC; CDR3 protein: CASSDFRFQGNYGYTF
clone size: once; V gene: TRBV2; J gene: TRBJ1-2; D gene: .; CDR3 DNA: TGTGCCAGCAGCCAATTGGGGAGAAACTATGGCTACACCTTC; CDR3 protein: CASSQLGRNYGYTF
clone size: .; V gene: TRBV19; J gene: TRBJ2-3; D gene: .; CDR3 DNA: TGTGCCAGTAGTTTGGGACTCCAAGGGTTTGATACGCAGTATTTT; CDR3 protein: CASSLGLQGFDTQYF
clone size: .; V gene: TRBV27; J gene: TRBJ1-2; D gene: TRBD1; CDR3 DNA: TGTGCCAGCAGTTTCCGGCAGGGGGCCCTCTCCAACTATGGCTACACCTTC; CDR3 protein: CASSFRQGALSNYGYTF
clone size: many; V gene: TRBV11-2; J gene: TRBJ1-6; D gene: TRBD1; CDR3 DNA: TGTGCCAGCAGCTTAGATCCGGGACAGAATTCACCCCTCCACTTT; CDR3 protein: CASSLDPGQNSPLHF
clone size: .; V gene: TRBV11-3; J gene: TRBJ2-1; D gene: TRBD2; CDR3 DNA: TGTGCCAGCAGCCAGGGACTAGCGGGGGGGCTCGATGAGCAGTTCTTC; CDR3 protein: CASSQGLAGGLDEQFF
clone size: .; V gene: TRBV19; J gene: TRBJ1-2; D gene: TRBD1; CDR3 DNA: TGTGCCAGTAGTGCCGGGACAGCTGGCTACACCTTC; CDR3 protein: CASSAGTAGYTF
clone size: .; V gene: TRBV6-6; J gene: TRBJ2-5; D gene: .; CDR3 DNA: TGTGCCAGCAGTTATTTCGGCGGAGAGACCCAGTACTTC; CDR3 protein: CASSYFGGETQYF
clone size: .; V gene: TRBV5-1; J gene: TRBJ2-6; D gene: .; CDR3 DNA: TGCGCCAGCCATGCGGGGCTTAGCTCTGGGGCCAACGTCCTGACTTTC; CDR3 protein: CASHAGLSSGANVLTF
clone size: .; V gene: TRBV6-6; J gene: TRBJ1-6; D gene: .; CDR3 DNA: TGTGCCAGCAGCCGAAACCCGAATAATTCACCCCTCCACTTT; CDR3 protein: CASSRNPNNSPLHF
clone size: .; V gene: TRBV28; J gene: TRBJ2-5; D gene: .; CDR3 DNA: TGTGCCAACCCCTCCGGGGGCCTAGAGACCCAGTACTTC; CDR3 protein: CANPSGGLETQYF
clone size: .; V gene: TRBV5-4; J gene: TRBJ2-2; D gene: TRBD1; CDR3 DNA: TGTGCCAGCAGCCTGACCACAGGGGGCACCGGGGAGCTGTTTTTT; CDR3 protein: CASSLTTGGTGELFF
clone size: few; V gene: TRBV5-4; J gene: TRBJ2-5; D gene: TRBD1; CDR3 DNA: TGTGCCAGCAGCTCCCCCGGGGACAGGGGGGAGACCCAGTACTTC; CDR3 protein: CASSSPGDRGETQYF
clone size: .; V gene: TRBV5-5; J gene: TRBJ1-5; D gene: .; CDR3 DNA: TGTGCCAGCAGCTTTACCATGGTTCTCCAGCCCCAGCATTTT; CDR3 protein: CASSFTMVLQPQHF
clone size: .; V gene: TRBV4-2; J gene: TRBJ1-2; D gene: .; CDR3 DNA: TGTGCCAGCAGCCAAGAAAGTATCCCTTACGGCTACACCTTC; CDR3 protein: CASSQESIPYGYTF
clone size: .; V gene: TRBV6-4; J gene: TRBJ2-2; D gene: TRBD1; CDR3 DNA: TGTGCCAGCAGTGTCTTCCAGGGGGCAGAAACCGGGGAGCTGTTTTTT; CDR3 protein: CASSVFQGAETGELFF
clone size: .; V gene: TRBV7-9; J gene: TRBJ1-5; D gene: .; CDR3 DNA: TGTGCCAGCAGCTTGGGCTCGGGGTTAAGCGATCAGCCCCAGCATTTT; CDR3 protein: CASSLGSGLSDQPQHF
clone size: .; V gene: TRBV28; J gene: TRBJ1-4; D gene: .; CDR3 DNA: TGTGCCAGCAGTTTGGGGGATTTGGAGGATGAAAAACTGTTTTTT; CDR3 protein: CASSLGDLEDEKLFF
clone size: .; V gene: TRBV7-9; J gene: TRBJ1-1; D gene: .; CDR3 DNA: TGTGCCAGCAGCTTAGAGGGAGTGAACACTGAAGCTTTCTTT; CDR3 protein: CASSLEGVNTEAFF
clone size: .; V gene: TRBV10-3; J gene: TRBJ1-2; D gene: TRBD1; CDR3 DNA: TGTGCCATCAGTGGAACAGGGGATGGCTACACCTTC; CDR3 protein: CAISGTGDGYTF
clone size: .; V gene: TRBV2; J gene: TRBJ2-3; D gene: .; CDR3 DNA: TGTGCCAGCCGCCAAGATAGCACAGATACGCAGTATTTT; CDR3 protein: CASRQDSTDTQYF
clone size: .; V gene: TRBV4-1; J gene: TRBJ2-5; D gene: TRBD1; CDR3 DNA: TGCGCCAGCAGCCTCCGGGACAGGGAAGAAGAGACCCAGTACTTC; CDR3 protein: CASSLRDREEETQYF
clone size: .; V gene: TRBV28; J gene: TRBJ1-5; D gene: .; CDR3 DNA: TGTGCCAGCAGACAACGGGCCCTCGGAGCGGGCAATCAGCCCCAGCATTTT; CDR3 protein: CASRQRALGAGNQPQHF
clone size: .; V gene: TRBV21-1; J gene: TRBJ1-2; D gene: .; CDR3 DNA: TGTGCCAGCAGCAAAGAATGTAGGGCAGCCCATGGCTACACCTTC; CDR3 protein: CASSKECRAAHGYTF
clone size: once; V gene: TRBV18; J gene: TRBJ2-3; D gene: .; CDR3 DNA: TGTGCCAGCTCACCCGGTCCTCCGGATACGCAGTATTTT; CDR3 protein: CASSPGPPDTQYF
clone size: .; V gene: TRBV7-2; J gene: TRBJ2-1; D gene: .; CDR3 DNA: TGTGCCAGCAGCTTAGTCCCCAATGAGCAGTTCTTC; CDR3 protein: CASSLVPNEQFF
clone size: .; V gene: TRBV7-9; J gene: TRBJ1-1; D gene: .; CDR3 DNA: TGTGCCAGCAGCTTAGGGGCAGCTATGAACACTGAAGCTTTCTTT; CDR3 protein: CASSLGAAMNTEAFF
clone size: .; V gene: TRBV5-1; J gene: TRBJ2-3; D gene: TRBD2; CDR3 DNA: TGCGCCAGCAGCGCACTAGCGGGGGGGACAGATACGCAGTATTTT; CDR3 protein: CASSALAGGTDTQYF
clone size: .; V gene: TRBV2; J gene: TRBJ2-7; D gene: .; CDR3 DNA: TGTGCCAGCAAAGACAGTTGGGGATCCTACGAGCAGTACTTC; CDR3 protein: CASKDSWGSYEQYF
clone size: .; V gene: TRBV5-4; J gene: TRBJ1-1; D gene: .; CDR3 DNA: TGTGCCAGCAGCCTAAACAGGGCCCTGAACACTGAAGCTTTCTTT; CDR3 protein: CASSLNRALNTEAFF
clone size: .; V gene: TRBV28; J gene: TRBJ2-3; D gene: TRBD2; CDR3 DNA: TGTGCCAGCAGTTCCGGGGGGGCCGGCACAGATACGCAGTATTTT; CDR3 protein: CASSSGGAGTDTQYF
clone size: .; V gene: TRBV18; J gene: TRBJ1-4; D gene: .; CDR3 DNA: TGTGCCAGCTCAGCAACTAATGAAAAACTGTTTTTT; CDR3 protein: CASSATNEKLFF
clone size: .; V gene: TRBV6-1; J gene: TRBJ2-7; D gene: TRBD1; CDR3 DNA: TGTGCCAGCAGTGAAGGGAACGGTGGACAGGGGCCCGGTCGGAGGCAGTACTTC; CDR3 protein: CASSEGNGGQGPGRRQYF
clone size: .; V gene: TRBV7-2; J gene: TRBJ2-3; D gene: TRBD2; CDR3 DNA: TGTGCCAGCAGCCCGGGTTCCGGGAGGCAAACAGATACGCAGTATTTT; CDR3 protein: CASSPGSGRQTDTQYF
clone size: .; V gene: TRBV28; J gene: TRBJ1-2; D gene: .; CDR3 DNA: TGTGCCAGCAGTTTCGGGCAGTACTATGGCTACACCTTC; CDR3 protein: CASSFGQYYGYTF
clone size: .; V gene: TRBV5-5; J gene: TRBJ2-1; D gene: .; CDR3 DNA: TGTGCCAGCAGCTTAGGGCTGGGGGCGAAATACAATGAGCAGTTCTTC; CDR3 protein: CASSLGLGAKYNEQFF
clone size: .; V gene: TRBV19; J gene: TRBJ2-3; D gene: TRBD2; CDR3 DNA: TGTGCCAGTAGTGCGGGGGGGCATACAGATACGCAGTATTTT; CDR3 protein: CASSAGGHTDTQYF
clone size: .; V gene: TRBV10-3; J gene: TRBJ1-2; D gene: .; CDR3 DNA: TGTGCCATCAGTGAGTCGATGTTTTTGAGGGCAGACAAAACTCCAGGCTACACCTTC; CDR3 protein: CAISESMFLRADKTPGYTF
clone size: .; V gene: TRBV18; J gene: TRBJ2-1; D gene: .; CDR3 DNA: TGTGCCAGCTCACCCGGGACCGACAATGAGCAGTTCTTC; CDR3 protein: CASSPGTDNEQFF
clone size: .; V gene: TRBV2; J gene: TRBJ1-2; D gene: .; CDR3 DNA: TGTGCCAGCAGTGCAAGCAGGGACCTAGGCTACACCTTC; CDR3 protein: CASSASRDLGYTF
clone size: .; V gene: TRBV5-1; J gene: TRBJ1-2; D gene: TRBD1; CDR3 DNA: TGCGCCAGTTCAGGGGGCGTAGGCTATGGCTACACCTTC; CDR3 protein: CASSGGVGYGYTF
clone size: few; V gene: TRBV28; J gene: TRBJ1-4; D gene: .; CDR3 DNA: TGTGCCAGCAGGCTACCTGGAGGGGGACTGTTTTTT; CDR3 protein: CASRLPGGGLFF
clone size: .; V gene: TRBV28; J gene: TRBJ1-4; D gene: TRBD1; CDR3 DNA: TGTGCCAGCAGTTTCCACAGGGGGTCGGGGAGTGAAAAACTGTTTTTT; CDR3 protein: CASSFHRGSGSEKLFF
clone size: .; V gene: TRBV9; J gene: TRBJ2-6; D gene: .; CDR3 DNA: TGTGCCAGCAGATACTCTGGGGCCAACGTCCTGACTTTC; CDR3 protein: CASRYSGANVLTF
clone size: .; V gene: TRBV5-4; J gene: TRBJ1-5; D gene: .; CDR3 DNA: TGTGCCAGCAGCTCCTTCGGGACGGGCCAGCCCCAGCATTTT; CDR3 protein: CASSSFGTGQPQHF
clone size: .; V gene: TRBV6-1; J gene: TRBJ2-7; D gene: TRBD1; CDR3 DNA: TGTGCCAGCAGATGGACAGGGAAATACGAGCAGTACTTC; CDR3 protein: CASRWTGKYEQYF
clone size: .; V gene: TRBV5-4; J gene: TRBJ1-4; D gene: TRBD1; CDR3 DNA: TGTGCCAGCAGCTTACCGGGACAGGGGAACGAAAAACTGTTTTTT; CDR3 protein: CASSLPGQGNEKLFF
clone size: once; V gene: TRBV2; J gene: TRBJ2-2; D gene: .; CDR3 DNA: TGTGCCAGCAGGGCGGGGCCCCGGACCGGGGAGCTGTTTTTT; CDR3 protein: CASRAGPRTGELFF